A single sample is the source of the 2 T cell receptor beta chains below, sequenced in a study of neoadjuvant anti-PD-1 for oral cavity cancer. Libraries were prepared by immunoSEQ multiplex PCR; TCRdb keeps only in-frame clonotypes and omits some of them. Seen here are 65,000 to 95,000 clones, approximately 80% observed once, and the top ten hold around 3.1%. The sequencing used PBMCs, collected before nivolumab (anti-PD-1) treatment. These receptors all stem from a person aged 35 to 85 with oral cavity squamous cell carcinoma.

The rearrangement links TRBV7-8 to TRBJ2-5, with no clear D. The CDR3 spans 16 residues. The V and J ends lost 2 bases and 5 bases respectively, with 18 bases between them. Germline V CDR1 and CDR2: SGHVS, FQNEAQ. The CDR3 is CASSLKEGYFAETQYF. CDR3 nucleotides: TGTGCCAGCAGCTTAAAAGAAGGGTACTTCGCGGAGACCCAGTACTTC.

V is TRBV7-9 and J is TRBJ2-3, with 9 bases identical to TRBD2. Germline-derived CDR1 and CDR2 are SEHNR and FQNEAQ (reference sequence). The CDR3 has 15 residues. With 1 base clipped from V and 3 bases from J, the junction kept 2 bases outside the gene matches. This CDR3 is CASSLVAGVTDTQYF. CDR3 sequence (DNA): TGTGCCAGCAGCTTAGTAGCGGGAGTAACAGATACGCAGTATTTT.